This T cell receptor beta chain is from a study of naive and memory T cell subsets. Germline-derived CDR1 and CDR2 are LGHNA and YSLEER. This CDR3 region has 15 residues. Trimming left V 0 bases short and J 7 bases short, with 15 bases between. Treatment in this sample: skin biopsy from PPD injection site in Mantoux-positive individual. An oligonucleotide containing a UMI was ligated to the 3' end of TCR cDNA. Individuals with a positive Mantoux test gave biopsies from PPD-injected skin. Four PCR rounds used nested alpha and beta constant region primers plus the SP2 primer. TCRdb redid the calling of the UMI-ligation and nested PCR reads with MiXCR, one entry per CDR3 protein. The table has tens of thousands of distinct CDR3 sequences, 6% seen once. This clonotype was observed a few times.

The receptor was isolated from an adult in good health. The chain joins TRBV4-3 to TRBJ1-2, with D possibly matching TRBD1 (5 bases). The material was skin, obtained from a tuberculin skin test site. The CDR3 here is CASSQDGAGLGGYTF. CDR3 DNA sequence: TGCGCCAGCAGCCAAGATGGGGCAGGTCTCGGTGGCTACACCTTC.